What follows are 9 T cell receptor beta chains derived from one specimen sequenced in a study of shared clonotypes between healthy human individuals. Sequencing was performed with immunoSEQ multiplex PCR; in TCRdb, only in-frame clones are kept and a portion is missing. The table has 600,000 to 750,000 clones, around 70% seen once; the top ten hold more than 1.5%. Source material: memory CD4+ T cells sorted from blood. Subset defined: CD45RA-negative fraction. Receptor source: a woman aged 25 to 39 in good health.

The V gene is TRBV27, the J gene TRBJ1-1; TRBD1 matches at 7 bases. CDR1 and CDR2 from the germline V gene are MNHEY and SMNVEV (reference sequence). The CDR3 contains 14 residues. The V gene end was trimmed by 6 bases and the J gene end by 1 base; junction bases not matched to a gene: 5. The CDR3 loop is CASRRTGRNTEAFF. CDR3 DNA: TGTGCCAGCAGGAGGACAGGACGGAACACTGAAGCTTTCTTT.

The chain joins TRBV7-3 to TRBJ2-2, with D unclear. V lost 2 bases and J lost 5, with 6 bases in between. Germline CDR1 is SGHTA and CDR2 is FQGTGA. CDR3 length: 13 amino acids. CDR3 region: CASSLHGTGELFF. In DNA form, the CDR3 reads TGTGCCAGCAGCTTACATGGAACCGGGGAGCTGTTTTTT.

A remark on this clone: Other nucleotide sequences from this sample produce the same CDR3. The CDR3 is CASSSGPYNEQFF. The DNA of the CDR3 is TGTGCCAGCAGCTCGGGACCCTACAATGAGCAGTTCTTC. The J gene is TRBJ2-1, the V gene TRBV11-2, with D perhaps TRBD1 or TRBD2 (5 bases each). CDR1 is SGHAT, CDR2 FQNNGV, per germline. The CDR3 runs to 13 residues. The V and J ends lost 4 bases and 2 bases respectively, with 6 bases between them. The full variable domain, in which reference TRBV11-2 and TRBJ2-1 provide the parts outside the CDR3, is EAGVAQSPRYKIIEKRQSVAFWCNPISGHATLYWYQQILGQGPKLLIQFQNNGVVDDSQLPKDRFSAERLKGVDSTLKIQPAKLEDSAVYLCASSSGPYNEQFFGPGTRLTVL.

V gene TRBV7-2 combines with J gene TRBJ2-1; unclear D gene. Germline CDR1 SGHTA, CDR2 FQGNSA. V was cut by 5 bases and J by 4 bases, with 12 bases left in between. The CDR3 contains 14 residues. The CDR3 DNA follows: TGTGCCAGCAGCCCGGGCAGTATATACAATGAGCAGTTCTTC. Protein sequence: CASSPGSIYNEQFF.

In this sample, this clone turned up once. The CDR3 protein is CASSPRTREKLFF. The CDR3 nucleotides are TGTGCCAGCAGCCCCAGGACACGGGAAAAACTGTTTTTT. V and J are TRBV6-1 and TRBJ1-4, with D maybe TRBD1 (5 bases). The V gene lost 6 bases and the J gene lost 8 bases, with 13 bases spanning the gap. From germline, CDR1 is MNHNS and CDR2 SASEGT. The CDR3 sequence is 13 residues long.

This clone was detected only a few times. Other DNA sequences in the sample encode the same CDR3. The V and J genes are TRBV18 and TRBJ2-7; D unclear. Trimming shortened V by 2 bases and J by 1 base, and 6 bases separated the two germline ends. The CDR3 is made up of 13 amino acids. From germline, CDR1 is KGHSH and CDR2 LQKENI. The CDR3 loop is CASSPAASYEQYF. Here the CDR3 DNA reads TGTGCCAGCTCACCAGCGGCTTCCTACGAGCAGTACTTC.

V usage is TRBV19 and J usage is TRBJ1-1, with a weak D call TRBD1 (5 bases). This CDR3 spans 15 amino acids. With 2 bases removed from V and 2 bases from J, the gap between germline ends came to 12 bases. Germline loops: CDR1 LNHDA, CDR2 SQIVND (reference sequence). DNA for the CDR3: TGTGCCAGTAGTATAAGGTGGGGCCTAAACACTGAAGCTTTCTTT. Its translation is CASSIRWGLNTEAFF.

The chain uses TRBV4-2 and TRBJ2-2, with a possible D match to TRBD2 (6 bases). CDR3 length: 16 amino acids. V shed 3 bases and J shed 6 bases, with 17 bases lying between them. Germline assignment: CDR1 LGHNA and CDR2 YNFKEQ. CDR3 bases: TGTGCCAGCAGCCATGGGGCCGGGGGTAATTCCGGGGAGCTGTTTTTT. Its protein product is CASSHGAGGNSGELFF.

The chain links TRBV28 to TRBJ1-1; the D gene is possibly TRBD1 (5 bases). The germline gives CDR1 MDHEN, CDR2 SYDVKM. The CDR3 has 16 residues. With 6 bases removed from V and 0 bases from J, the gap between germline ends came to 17 bases. The CDR3 sequence is CASRPRSGRLNTEAFF. The CDR3 DNA reads TGTGCCAGCAGGCCTCGATCAGGGCGTTTGAACACTGAAGCTTTCTTT.